This T cell receptor (beta chain) was sequenced during a study of blood T cell repertoires in COVID-19. Looking at the study overall: The origin of the acute and convalescent COVID-19 samples was the United States, Italy and Spain. Sample material is recorded as cDNA or gDNA derived from T cells, B-cell-depleted T cells, or PBMCs.

This CDR3 comprises 14 residues. The junction had 7 bases not matched to a gene; V was cut back by 0 bases and J by 6 bases. Germline CDR1 SQVTM, CDR2 ANQGSEA. Per the original data handling: Estimation of nucleated cell counts was performed using reference gene primer amplification. Clones were sequenced by immunoSEQ multiplex PCR, and TCRdb holds only the in-frame ones, with some missing. The V and J calls and clone size come from that table; D and trimming were worked out from the DNA. Here the sample spans over 140,000 clones, roughly 76% being singletons. The material sequenced was peripheral blood. The chain joins TRBV29-1 to TRBJ2-7; 8 positions agree with TRBD1. This clonotype was obtained from a woman in her forties or fifties with active or convalescent COVID-19. The CDR3 region is CSVEESGQGSEQYF. The DNA of the CDR3 is TGCAGCGTTGAAGAGAGTGGACAGGGTAGCGAGCAGTACTTC.